This TCR beta chain was retrieved from a study of cytomegalovirus exposure and HLA in healthy donors. Study overall: Earlier results showed roughly 120 million unique TCR beta sequences derived from approximately 170 million T cells.

Germline CDR1 MNHNS, CDR2 SASEGT. The CDR3 spans 13 residues. The V end was cut by 11 bases, the J end by 4 bases, with 15 bases between. Primers included in the PCR were 60 Vbeta and 13 Jbeta primers. Clones were read by immunoSEQ multiplex PCR, and TCRdb kept only the in-frame ones, dropping some. The sample shows about 160,000 clones, approximately 70% of them seen only once. The clonotype comes from a man aged 35-49 years in good health and CMV-seropositive. The source material was PBMCs. The chain joins TRBV6-1 to TRBJ1-5; a weak D match, TRBD1 (6 bases). CDR3 nucleotides: TGTGCCGCCGCAGGGGCCCCTAATCAGCCCCAGCATTTT. It yields the protein CAAAGAPNQPQHF.